Sequencing of this T cell receptor beta chain was carried out in a study of cytomegalovirus exposure and HLA in healthy donors. Across the whole study: There were under 130 million unique TCR beta sequences, drawn from approximately 180 million T cells, in an earlier analysis. Among the 398 donors who were genotyped, 70% to 90% fell in the genetic ancestry cluster that is associated with self-reported Caucasian donors.

The CDR3 runs to 14 residues. Germline V CDR1 and CDR2: ENHRY, SYGVKD. With 7 bases removed from V and 0 bases from J, the gap between germline ends came to 10 bases. This PCR relied on a set of 60 Vbeta primers and 13 Jbeta primers. TCRdb keeps only in-frame clones here, not all; method: immunoSEQ multiplex PCR. The sample carries about 130,000 clones, around 85% recorded once. V is TRBV10-3 and J is TRBJ2-1; D might be TRBD1 (6 bases). The source is a woman aged 25 to 39 in good health and CMV-seropositive. The sample comprised PBMCs. The CDR3 reads CAITATGSYNEQFF. CDR3 nucleotide sequence: TGTGCCATCACTGCGACAGGCTCCTACAATGAGCAGTTCTTC.